Shown below are 5 T cell receptor beta chains from a single sample sequenced in a study of shared clonotypes between healthy human individuals. It was CD45RO-negative cells, positively selected for CCR7, that made up naive CD8 cells, with terminally differentiated effector memory CD45RA+ cells excluded. Assay used: immunoSEQ multiplex PCR; TCRdb lists only in-frame clones, some missing. Here the sample spans around 1,900,000 clones, roughly 95% being singletons. Sample: naive CD8+ T cells from PBMCs. The receptors originated from a young man in good health. Some clones in this sample may be carry-over from other donors' samples.

This chain links TRBV27 with TRBJ2-7; 7 bases line up with TRBD2. CDR1 and CDR2 from the germline V gene are MNHEY and SMNVEV (reference sequence). The CDR3 is 15 residues long. J was trimmed by 5 bases and V by 2 bases; bases with no gene match: 9. The CDR3 spells CASSLMAGAINEQYF. In DNA form, the CDR3 reads TGTGCCAGCAGTTTAATGGCGGGAGCTATAAACGAGCAGTACTTC.

The CDR3 nucleotides are TGTGCCAGCAGTGGAAACCAAGACAATGAGCAGTTCTTC. As protein: CASSGNQDNEQFF. This sequence joins TRBV2 and TRBJ2-1; no clear D gene. Germline assignment: CDR1 SNHLY and CDR2 FYNNEI. The CDR3 totals 13 residues. The V and J ends lost 4 bases and 5 bases respectively, with 9 bases between them.

This clone was counted once. This rearrangement joins TRBV10-2 to TRBJ2-7; 7 bases are a match to TRBD2. The CDR3 is 14 amino acids. The J segment lost 2 bases and the V segment lost 3 bases, leaving 4 bases of the junction unmatched. From germline, CDR1 is WSHSY and CDR2 SAAADI. The CDR3 sequence is CASSDRGLTYEQYF. The CDR3 bases are TGCGCCAGCAGTGACCGGGGACTAACCTACGAGCAGTACTTC.

The chain has TRBV6-6 and TRBJ2-5; D not resolved. The length of the CDR3 is 15 residues. Trimming left V 6 bases short and J 4 bases short, with 18 bases between. Germline CDR1 and CDR2: MNHNY and SVGAGI (reference sequence). The CDR3 protein is CASSPTLVSGETQYF. The CDR3 DNA follows: TGTGCCAGCAGCCCAACACTCGTTTCGGGAGAGACCCAGTACTTC.

The CDR3 coding sequence is TGCGCCAGCAGCTCTCTGGGGTACGAGCAGTACTTC. Amino acid sequence: CASSSLGYEQYF. The J gene is TRBJ2-7, the V gene TRBV5-1; D is uncertain. This CDR3 comprises 12 residues. In germline, CDR1 is SGHRS, CDR2 YFSETQ. The germline V and J ends were trimmed by 3 bases and 4 bases, with 8 bases remaining between them.